This is a list of T cell receptor beta chains from one sample in a study of blood T cell repertoires in COVID-19. Produced via immunoSEQ multiplex PCR; TCRdb's table is partial and in-frame only. The table has fewer than 200,000 clones, approximately 79% seen once. The sequenced sample consisted of PBMCs or T cells enriched from blood (not recorded which). These receptor sequences come from a woman between 70 and 85 years old in a cohort exposed to, infected with or recovered from COVID-19 (not recorded which). The CDR3 runs from the conserved cysteine through the conserved F or W. The D gene is left open where the match is weak. Some rows mark clone size as missing; the rest say once, few, many or name a class of expanded clone.

size: -
V: TRBV7-2
J: TRBJ1-1
D: -
DNA: TGTGCCAGCAGCTCACAGGGTTGGAACACTGAAGCTTTCTTT
CDR3: CASSSQGWNTEAFF

size: few
V: TRBV3-1/TRBV3-2
J: TRBJ1-5
D: -
DNA: TGTGCCAGCAGCTACTCGGGGGGTCGCCAGCCCCAGCATTTT
CDR3: CASSYSGGRQPQHF

size: -
V: TRBV24-1
J: TRBJ2-2
D: TRBD1
DNA: TGTGCCACCAGTGGAACCGGGACAGGTGGGTCAGGAAACACCGGGGAGCTGTTTTTT
CDR3: CATSGTGTGGSGNTGELFF

size: -
V: TRBV7-9
J: TRBJ1-6
D: -
DNA: TGTGCCAGCAGCCCCACTTTGGGGAGACATTCACCCCTCCACTTT
CDR3: CASSPTLGRHSPLHF

size: -
V: TRBV29-1
J: TRBJ1-2
D: -
DNA: TGCAGCGTTGAACCCCGGGGAGGGGGGGGCGCAGGAAGTGGCTACACCTTC
CDR3: CSVEPRGGGGAGSGYTF

size: -
V: TRBV25-1
J: TRBJ2-5
D: -
DNA: TGTGCCAGCAGTGAATGGAATGGCAGGGAGGCAGAGACCCAGTACTTC
CDR3: CASSEWNGREAETQYF

size: few
V: TRBV11-3
J: TRBJ2-7
D: TRBD2
DNA: TGTGCCAGCAGCTTCACTAGCGGGAACTACGAGCAGTACTTC
CDR3: CASSFTSGNYEQYF

size: -
V: TRBV12-3/TRBV12-4
J: TRBJ1-5
D: -
DNA: TGTGCCAGCAGCTGGGGGGGGCAGCCCCAGCATTTT
CDR3: CASSWGGQPQHF

size: -
V: TRBV2
J: TRBJ1-1
D: TRBD1
DNA: TGTGCCAGCAGTGAGGGAAGGACAGGTGGGAACACTGAAGCTTTCTTT
CDR3: CASSEGRTGGNTEAFF

size: -
V: TRBV7-3
J: TRBJ2-5
D: TRBD2
DNA: TGTGCCAGCAGCCAGGGACTAGCGGGAAAGGGAGAGACCCAGTACTTC
CDR3: CASSQGLAGKGETQYF

size: -
V: TRBV7-2
J: TRBJ2-5
D: TRBD2
DNA: TGTGCCAGCAGCTTAGACCCACCGGGAGGGCCGGAGACCCAGTACTTC
CDR3: CASSLDPPGGPETQYF

size: -
V: TRBV4-2
J: TRBJ2-1
D: TRBD1
DNA: TGTGCCAGCAGCCATGGAACAGGGGGCTCCTACAATGAGCAGTTCTTC
CDR3: CASSHGTGGSYNEQFF

size: -
V: TRBV12-3/TRBV12-4
J: TRBJ1-5
D: TRBD1
DNA: TGTGCCAGCAGTGGACAGGAGGATCAGCCCCAGCATTTT
CDR3: CASSGQEDQPQHF

size: -
V: TRBV28
J: TRBJ2-1
D: -
DNA: TGTGCCAGCAACGTCATCGGGAATGAGCAGTTCTTC
CDR3: CASNVIGNEQFF

size: -
V: TRBV11-3
J: TRBJ2-3
D: TRBD2
DNA: TGTGCCAGCAGCTCGGGACTAGCGGGATACACAGATACGCAGTATTTT
CDR3: CASSSGLAGYTDTQYF

size: once
V: TRBV30
J: TRBJ1-2
D: -
DNA: TGTGCCTTCCCCGGGAATCACATGGCCTATGGCTACACCTTC
CDR3: CAFPGNHMAYGYTF

size: -
V: TRBV4-3
J: TRBJ2-7
D: -
DNA: TGCGCCAGCAGCCAAGATTTGGGGCAGTTCTACGAGCAGTACTTC
CDR3: CASSQDLGQFYEQYF

size: few
V: TRBV5-1
J: TRBJ1-2
D: TRBD1
DNA: TGCGCCAGCAGCTTGGATAGGGCAGGGGGCGGCTACACCTTC
CDR3: CASSLDRAGGGYTF

size: -
V: TRBV28
J: TRBJ2-1
D: TRBD2
DNA: TGTGCCAGCAGTTTAGTAGCGGGAAGCACTGAGCAGTTCTTC
CDR3: CASSLVAGSTEQFF

size: -
V: TRBV7-9
J: TRBJ2-3
D: -
DNA: TGTGCCAGCAGCCCGGTAGCAATGGATACGCAGTATTTT
CDR3: CASSPVAMDTQYF